This T cell receptor beta chain was recorded in a study of radiotherapy plus CTLA-4 blockade in lung cancer. Study-wide findings and caveats: Peripheral blood showed expansion of tumor-derived TCR clones after radiotherapy and ipilimumab.

Produced via immunoSEQ multiplex PCR; TCRdb's table is partial and in-frame only. The data contain tens of thousands of clones, around three quarters of them singletons. Focal radiation was given together with CTLA-4 blockade (ipilimumab) to patients with chemo-refractory metastatic non-small-cell lung cancer. Concerning this clone itself: Its antigen is as yet unknown.

J gave up 7 bases and V 10 bases, and 8 bases lay outside the gene matches. Per the germline V gene, CDR1 is SGHTA and CDR2 is FQGNSA. The CDR3 loop spans 14 amino acids. The genes are TRBV7-2 and TRBJ2-2, with 11 bases identical to TRBD2. The sample here was peripheral blood, taken from a patient treated with radiotherapy plus ipilimumab. The sequence was collected from a human donor with non-small cell lung cancer that progressed on radiotherapy plus ipilimumab. CDR3 sequence reads: CAILSGRAHGELFF. The CDR3 DNA sequence: TGTGCCATCCTTAGCGGGAGGGCCCACGGGGAGCTGTTTTTT. Combining the CDR3 with reference TRBV7-2 and TRBJ2-2 gives the whole variable domain GAGVSQSPSNKVTEKGKDVELRCDPISGHTALYWYRQSLGQGLEFLIYFQGNSAPDKSGLPSDRFSAERTGGSVSTLTIQRTQQEDSAVYLCAILSGRAHGELFFGEGSRLTVL.